The clone carrying this TCR beta chain is classed as medium-sized. Its matching antigen is unknown. Tregs were sorted as CD4+CD25+CD127-/low cells. Trimming shortened V by 2 bases and J by 6 bases, and 4 bases separated the two germline ends. CDR3 length: 11 residues. Study results and limitations: Under 2.3% of tumor Treg sequences matched blood Tregs or memory cells. Greatest tumor Treg TCR overlap was with tumor naive CD4+ cells. The TCR gene usage of tumor memory CD4+ T cells clustered together with blood and lymph node memory CD4+ cells and with lymph node naive CD4+ cells.

Adaptor-ligated barcode primers were used to amplify TRBV12-4/TRBJ1-2 clonotypes. One entry per CDR3 protein, called by TCRdb with MiXCR from the multiplex PCR reads. The data show about 2,000 distinct CDR3 sequences, with approximately 17% seen just once and less than 30% held by the top ten. J is TRBJ1-2 and V is TRBV12-3 or TRBV12-4; D not certain. The receptor was derived from a female donor with breast cancer. The sequencing input was Tregs sorted from blood. In nucleotides, the CDR3 is TGTGCCAGCAGTTTACGGGATGGCTACACCTTC. This codes for CASSLRDGYTF.